Below, 20 T cell receptor beta chains from the same sample are listed, as sequenced in a study of blood T cell repertoires in COVID-19. TCRdb's copy holds only in-frame clones and misses some; the assay was immunoSEQ multiplex PCR. The data show 210,000 or so clones, with 80% to 90% seen just once and around 3.8% held by the top ten. The specimen sequenced was PBMCs or T cells enriched from blood (not recorded which). These receptors were taken from a woman aged 25 to 39 who had been exposed to COVID-19.

The V call is TRBV9, the J call TRBJ2-6, with a tentative D call TRBD2 (6 bases). V was clipped by 2 bases and J by 4 bases, with 16 bases between them. This CDR3 is built from 17 residues. Germline loops: CDR1 SGDLS, CDR2 YYNGEE. CDR3 DNA sequence: TGTGCCAGCAGCGTTAGCGGTTGGGGTTCGGGGGCCAACGTCCTGACTTTC. This sequence encodes CASSVSGWGSGANVLTF.

This clone was seen once. This chain connects TRBV11-2 to TRBJ1-1; a possible D gene is TRBD1 (6 bases). There are 15 residues in the CDR3. The V gene lost 6 bases and the J gene lost 4 bases, with 18 bases spanning the gap. Germline-derived CDR1 and CDR2 are SGHAT and FQNNGV. The chain's CDR3 is CASSLAGRGRTEAFF. The DNA for the CDR3 is TGTGCCAGCAGTCTCGCAGGCAGGGGTCGCACTGAAGCTTTCTTT.

This clone has only one observation. The gene calls are TRBV11-2 and TRBJ1-5; D is unclear. In germline, CDR1 is SGHAT, CDR2 FQNNGV. Trimming took 1 base from V and 4 from J, leaving 11 bases between them. The CDR3 covers 15 residues. CDR3 sequence: CASSLGARGNQPQHF. The CDR3 DNA reads TGTGCCAGCAGCTTAGGGGCCCGGGGAAATCAGCCCCAGCATTTT.

V usage is TRBV11-2 and J usage is TRBJ2-7; D might be TRBD1 (7 bases). The CDR3 is 16 residues long. Germline-derived CDR1 and CDR2 are SGHAT and FQNNGV. Trimming left V 5 bases short and J 4 bases short, with 21 bases between. The CDR3 reads CASSPINRGGTYEQYF. Here the CDR3 DNA reads TGTGCCAGCAGCCCAATAAACAGGGGAGGAACATACGAGCAGTACTTC.

The chain links TRBV7-6 to TRBJ2-7; D gene uncertain. The CDR3 has 16 amino acids. V was pared by 1 base and J by 0 bases, with 13 bases between. Germline V lookup: CDR1 SGHVS, CDR2 FNYEAQ. For the CDR3, the DNA is TGTGCCAGCAGCTTAGGACGTCGGAGCTTCTCCTACGAGCAGTACTTC. This translates into CASSLGRRSFSYEQYF.

The CDR3 DNA reads TGTGCCAGCAGTTTATATTCCCAGGGGGCGAATGAAAAACTGTTTTTT. Protein product: CASSLYSQGANEKLFF. The chain recombines TRBV28 with TRBJ1-4; 8 bases are a match to TRBD1. CDR3 length equals 16 residues. J gave up 5 bases and V 1 base, and 6 bases lay outside the gene matches. The germline CDR1 and CDR2 sequences are MDHEN and SYDVKM.

The chain combines TRBV15 with TRBJ2-1; the D gene is possibly TRBD1 (5 bases). Trimming took off 0 bases at V and 16 bases at J, with 13 bases between the two ends. The length of the CDR3 is 12 residues. Germline loops: CDR1 LNHNV, CDR2 YYDKDF (reference sequence). CDR3 DNA: TGTGCCACCAGCAGAGATTTGACAGTCCGATTCTTC. Its translation is CATSRDLTVRFF.

The CDR3 DNA reads as TGTGCCAGTAGTAGAGTGTCGGATACGCAGTATTTT. It yields the protein CASSRVSDTQYF. The genes are TRBV19 and TRBJ2-3; D remains ambiguous. Trimming took off 4 bases at V and 6 bases at J, with 8 bases between the two ends. The length of the CDR3 is 12 residues. The V gene's germline CDR1 is LNHDA and CDR2 SQIVND (reference sequence). Combining the CDR3 with reference TRBV19 and TRBJ2-3 gives the whole variable domain DGGITQSPKYLFRKEGQNVTLSCEQNLNHDAMYWYRQDPGQGLRLIYYSQIVNDFQKGDIAEGYSVSREKKESFPLTVTSAQKNPTAFYLCASSRVSDTQYFGPGTRLTVL.

This clone appeared once. The chain recombines TRBV19 with TRBJ1-5; 7 bases fit TRBD1. There are 15 residues in the CDR3. Germline values: CDR1 LNHDA, CDR2 SQIVND (reference sequence). The trim removed 3 bases at V and 4 bases at J, leaving 6 bases unmatched. The CDR3 DNA reads TGTGCCAGTAGTATCCGGGACAGTCAAAATCAGCCCCAGCATTTT. Translated, it gives CASSIRDSQNQPQHF.

The chain links TRBV12-3 or TRBV12-4 to TRBJ2-1; D is undetermined. V was cut by 6 bases and J by 10 bases, with 7 bases left in between. The CDR3 totals 10 residues. The CDR3 DNA reads as TGTGCCAGCAGCTCTACGGAGCAGTTCTTC. The encoded protein is CASSSTEQFF.

This clone was counted a few times. This rearrangement joins TRBV7-3 to TRBJ2-5; the match to TRBD2 covers 9 bases. CDR1 SGHTA and CDR2 FQGTGA come from the germline V gene. V shed 3 bases, J shed 3 bases, and the junction held 5 bases outside the gene matches. The CDR3 spans 15 residues. The CDR3 DNA reads as TGTGCCAGCAGCTTGAGCGGGAGGAACGAAGAGACCCAGTACTTC. It encodes CASSLSGRNEETQYF. The full variable domain, rest sourced from reference TRBV7-3 and TRBJ2-5, is GAGVSQTPSNKVTEKGKYVELRCDPISGHTALYWYRQSLGQGPEFLIYFQGTGAADDSGLPNDRFFAVRPEGSVSTLKIQRTERGDSAVYLCASSLSGRNEETQYFGPGTRLLVL.

This sequence joins TRBV10-3 and TRBJ2-3, with 10 positions matching TRBD2. The CDR3 runs 16 residues. Germline-derived CDR1 and CDR2 are ENHRY and SYGVKD. With V trimmed by 6 bases and J by 1 base, 7 bases remained unmatched. This CDR3 reads CAISPTSGQGTDTQYF. CDR3 coding DNA: TGTGCCATCAGCCCGACTAGCGGGCAGGGCACAGATACGCAGTATTTT.

The CDR3 DNA sequence: TGTGCCACCAGTGAGCCGATCGGGAAGATATTAGCCAAAAACATTCAGTACTTC. Translating gives CATSEPIGKILAKNIQYF. The chain employs TRBV24-1 and TRBJ2-4, with TRBD2 as a possible D gene (5 bases). Germline V gene lookup returns CDR1 KGHDR and CDR2 SFDVKD. Trimming stripped 4 bases from V and 0 bases from J, with 18 bases between. The CDR3 contains 18 residues.

This chain connects TRBV27 to TRBJ1-2; D ambiguous. The germline V gene has CDR1 MNHEY and CDR2 SMNVEV (reference sequence). The CDR3 length is 13 residues. Trimming stripped 2 bases from V and 6 bases from J, with 10 bases between. The CDR3 DNA sequence: TGTGCCAGCAGTTTAAGTGGAGGGAATGGCTACACCTTC. Protein sequence: CASSLSGGNGYTF.

This clone was detected once. The rearrangement joins TRBV10-3 to TRBJ2-1; 10 positions match TRBD2. Germline V gene data show CDR1 as ENHRY and CDR2 as SYGVKD. CDR3 length: 13 residues. Trimming at V came to 7 bases and at J to 10 bases, leaving 7 bases not matched to a gene. DNA for the CDR3: TGTGCCATCAATACTAGCGGGAAGGGAGAGCAGTTCTTC. It is translated as CAINTSGKGEQFF.

This CDR3 reads CASSIASNYGYTF. DNA for the CDR3: TGTGCCAGTAGTATAGCTTCTAACTATGGCTACACCTTC. The rearrangement links TRBV19 to TRBJ1-2; D is undetermined. CDR3 length: 13 residues. Trimming pared 1 base from V and 0 bases from J, leaving 3 bases between. CDR1 LNHDA and CDR2 SQIVND come from the germline V gene (reference sequence).

V and J are TRBV6-1 and TRBJ2-1, with 10 bases aligning to TRBD2. J was trimmed by 5 bases and V by 1 base; bases with no gene match: 5. CDR1 MNHNS and CDR2 SASEGT come from the germline V gene. The CDR3 has 16 amino acids. CDR3 sequence: CASSEGWLAGDNEQFF. DNA of the CDR3: TGTGCCAGCAGTGAAGGATGGCTAGCGGGGGACAATGAGCAGTTCTTC.

V gene TRBV7-3 combines with J gene TRBJ2-2, with TRBD2 matching over 11 bases. With 3 bases clipped from V and 6 bases from J, the junction kept 6 bases outside the gene matches. Germline loops: CDR1 SGHTA, CDR2 FQGTGA. The CDR3 length is 16 residues. CDR3 sequence (DNA): TGTGCCAGCAGCTTCCGGGCGACTAGCGGGGCCGGGGAGCTGTTTTTT. Protein: CASSFRATSGAGELFF. The complete variable domain, with remaining parts taken from reference TRBV7-3 and TRBJ2-2, reads GAGVSQTPSNKVTEKGKYVELRCDPISGHTALYWYRQSLGQGPEFLIYFQGTGAADDSGLPNDRFFAVRPEGSVSTLKIQRTERGDSAVYLCASSFRATSGAGELFFGEGSRLTVL.

The chain employs TRBV3-1 (or the pseudogene TRBV3-2) and TRBJ2-3; 7 nucleotides agree with TRBD2. From germline, CDR1 is LGHDT and CDR2 YNNKEL (reference sequence). J was trimmed by 4 bases and V by 1 base; bases with no gene match: 8. This CDR3 has 16 amino acids. Here the CDR3 DNA reads TGTGCCAGCAGCCAAGGGGTGGCGGGAGCAGCAGATACGCAGTATTTT. It specifies CASSQGVAGAADTQYF.

The chain links TRBV27 to TRBJ2-3; a weak D match, TRBD1 (6 bases). Trimming stripped 4 bases from V and 2 bases from J, with 10 bases between. The CDR3 is made up of 14 amino acids. The germline V gene encodes CDR1 MNHEY and CDR2 SMNVEV (reference sequence). The CDR3 here is CASSSYRDTDTQYF. In DNA form, the CDR3 reads TGTGCCAGCAGTTCTTACAGGGACACAGATACGCAGTATTTT.